This TCR beta chain was captured by sequencing in a study of T cells in Graves' hyperthyroidism and ophthalmopathy. It was RNA transcripts that yielded the amplified TCR beta CDR3 regions. First-round RT-PCR with HTBI primers amplified the TCR CDR3 region. MiXCR was run by TCRdb on the multiplex PCR reads, yielding one entry per CDR3 protein. The sample has some 530,000 distinct CDR3 sequences, roughly 22% seen once. Notes on the study in general: Expanded thyroid clonotypes (above 0.001) were mostly also found in blood. Ophthalmopathy could be told apart from stable hyperthyroidism with a 13 V-J model.

This clonotype came up a few times. Antigen: not known. The CDR3 contains 14 residues. V dropped 6 bases and J dropped 7; count of bases not matched to a gene: 9. In germline, CDR1 is DFQATT, CDR2 SNEGSKA (reference sequence). This sequence joins TRBV20-1 and TRBJ2-1; 10 bases agree with TRBD2. The receptor comes from a woman aged 70-85 years with Graves' ophthalmopathy. Sequenced: blood. For the CDR3, the DNA is TGCAGTGCCCCTCAGCGGGAGGGCCGGAATGAGCAGTTCTTC. This codes for CSAPQREGRNEQFF.